The 9 T cell receptor beta chains below all came from one sample that was sequenced in a study of cytomegalovirus exposure and HLA in healthy donors. The PCR ran on 60 Vbeta and 13 Jbeta primers. The protocol was immunoSEQ multiplex PCR, while the TCRdb copy is restricted to in-frame clones and leaves out a portion. The sample consists of some 54,000 clones, approximately 73% of them appearing once. The specimen sequenced was PBMCs. The receptors here all came from a man between 18 and 35 years old in good health and CMV-seronegative.

The rearrangement joins TRBV9 to TRBJ1-1; 8 bases agree with TRBD1. The CDR3 extends over 15 amino acids. Germline trimming cut 3 bases from V and 0 bases from J; bases unmatched to any gene: 4. Germline CDR1 reads SGDLS; CDR2 reads YYNGEE. The CDR3 DNA follows: TGTGCCAGCAGCGGCCAGGGGGCGATGAACACTGAAGCTTTCTTT. This codes for CASSGQGAMNTEAFF.

The chain is built from TRBV4-3 and TRBJ2-3, with D unresolved. Trimming left V 1 base short and J 3 bases short, with 11 bases between. This CDR3 has 15 residues. Germline V CDR1 and CDR2: LGHNA, YSLEER. The DNA of the CDR3 is TGCGCCAGCAGCCAAGCTCCATCGAGGACAGATACGCAGTATTTT. Translation gives CASSQAPSRTDTQYF.

The sample holds a few counts of this clone. The chain is built from TRBV7-7 and TRBJ2-7; TRBD2 is a possible D gene (6 bases). The CDR3 contains 16 residues. The germline V gene has CDR1 SSHAT and CDR2 FNYEAQ (reference sequence). V lost 1 base and J 3 bases, leaving 16 bases between the germline ends. The CDR3 coding sequence is TGTGCCAGCAGCTTAGGTTCGGGGGAGTTGGGCTACGAGCAGTACTTC. This codes for CASSLGSGELGYEQYF.

The chain employs TRBV29-1 and TRBJ1-5, with D unclear. The CDR3 consists of 16 residues. CDR1 is SQVTM, CDR2 ANQGSEA, per germline. Trimming took off 4 bases at V and 3 bases at J, with 19 bases between the two ends. The CDR3 nucleotides read TGCAGCGTTGCCACCCCCGGGGTAGGGAACAATCAGCCCCAGCATTTT. Protein sequence: CSVATPGVGNNQPQHF.

The chain combines TRBV4-3 with TRBJ2-7; D gene ambiguous. The germline V and J ends were trimmed by 4 bases and 1 base, with 8 bases remaining between them. Germline V gene data show CDR1 as LGHNA and CDR2 as YSLEER. The CDR3 covers 13 residues. The CDR3 DNA sequence: TGCGCCAGCAGCCGGGCAGGTTCCTACGAGCAGTACTTC. This sequence encodes CASSRAGSYEQYF.

This sequence joins TRBV9 and TRBJ1-2; 9 bases line up with TRBD1. V lost 0 bases to trimming and J lost 6 bases; unmatched junction nucleotides: 6. Germline assignment: CDR1 SGDLS and CDR2 YYNGEE. CDR3 length equals 15 residues. CDR3 coding DNA: TGTGCCAGCAGCGTAGAGGCCGGGACAGGGAATGGCTACACCTTC. Translation gives CASSVEAGTGNGYTF.

The rearrangement joins TRBV4-3 to TRBJ1-6; 8 bases agree with TRBD1. This CDR3 has 17 residues. CDR1 and CDR2 from the germline V gene are LGHNA and YSLEER. V was pared by 0 bases and J by 9 bases, with 10 bases of the junction left unmatched. CDR3: CASSQDRAGGKGSPLHF. Here the CDR3 DNA reads TGCGCCAGCAGCCAAGATCGGGCAGGGGGCAAAGGTTCACCCCTCCACTTT.

The chain links TRBV30 to TRBJ1-1, with D unclear. CDR3 length equals 15 residues. Germline V gene lookup returns CDR1 GTSNPN and CDR2 SVGIG (reference sequence). Between the trimmed V and J ends, which lost 3 bases and 11 bases, there was a span of 25 bases. The DNA for the CDR3 is TGTGCCTGGAGCGAAGCGCCTTCACAACGGGGTCGTGCTTTCTTT. The encoded protein is CAWSEAPSQRGRAFF.

This chain joins TRBV7-6 and TRBJ2-7, with unresolved D. V lost 0 bases and J 4 bases, leaving 7 bases between the germline ends. The CDR3 totals 13 residues. Germline V gene lookup returns CDR1 SGHVS and CDR2 FNYEAQ. The CDR3 DNA sequence: TGTGCCAGCAGCTTAGCGGTCCAGTACGAGCAGTACTTC. Amino acid sequence: CASSLAVQYEQYF.